The 8 T cell receptor beta chains below come from one sample, sequenced in a study of CD8 T cells in Susac syndrome. Reverse transcription of roughly 0.45 to 1 ug RNA was performed with random hexamers. TCRdb redid the calling of the immunoSEQ multiplex PCR reads with MiXCR, one entry per CDR3 protein. The sample has 200,000 or so distinct CDR3 sequences, just under 95% seen once. Sequencing was performed on CD8+ T cells from PBMCs. These receptors were taken from a human donor with Susac syndrome.

V and J are TRBV7-9 and TRBJ1-2; TRBD1 matches at 7 bases. V dropped 1 base and J dropped 2; count of bases not matched to a gene: 7. Germline CDR1 is SEHNR and CDR2 is FQNEAQ (reference sequence). The CDR3 has 16 amino acids. In nucleotides, the CDR3 is TGTGCCAGCAGCTTAGATAGGTTACAGGGGAACTATGGCTACACCTTC. This gives the protein CASSLDRLQGNYGYTF.

The genes are TRBV13 and TRBJ1-2; D uncertain. The V gene lost 5 bases and the J gene lost 2 bases, with 12 bases spanning the gap. This CDR3 spans 14 amino acids. The V gene's germline CDR1 is PRHDT and CDR2 FYEKMQ (reference sequence). The CDR3: CASSQSGQNYGYTF. CDR3 sequence (DNA): TGTGCCAGCAGCCAGAGCGGGCAAAACTATGGCTACACCTTC. The variable domain in full, completed from reference TRBV13 and TRBJ1-2, reads AAGVIQSPRHLIKEKRETATLKCYPIPRHDTVYWYQQGPGQDPQFLISFYEKMQSDKGSIPDRFSAQQFSDYHSELNMSSLELGDSALYFCASSQSGQNYGYTFGSGTRLTVV.

This sequence joins TRBV7-9 and TRBJ1-2; D gene unclear. This CDR3 comprises 16 residues. Germline loops: CDR1 SEHNR, CDR2 FQNEAQ (reference sequence). Trimming left V 5 bases short and J 2 bases short, with 18 bases between. In nucleotides, the CDR3 is TGTGCCAGCAGCGACTCTTCTCCAGGACGGAACTATGGCTACACCTTC. It codes for CASSDSSPGRNYGYTF.

This chain links TRBV7-2 with TRBJ2-5; perhaps TRBD1 as D (6 bases). The CDR3 runs 17 residues. The germline V gene encodes CDR1 SGHTA and CDR2 FQGNSA. V was trimmed by 2 bases and J by 5 bases, leaving 21 bases between them. The CDR3 DNA reads TGTGCCAGCAGCTTATACGCTTTGGGGGCTATTATGGAGACCCAGTACTTC. This gives the protein CASSLYALGAIMETQYF.

The gene calls are TRBV20-1 and TRBJ1-6; tentatively, D is TRBD1 (6 bases). This CDR3 is built from 19 residues. With 0 bases removed from V and 0 bases from J, the gap between germline ends came to 18 bases. CDR1 DFQATT and CDR2 SNEGSKA come from the germline V gene (reference sequence). The CDR3 DNA reads TGCAGTGCTAGAGATCCGGTTGACAGGCTCAGCTCCTATAATTCACCCCTCCACTTT. Translation gives CSARDPVDRLSSYNSPLHF.

Only one count was recorded for this clonotype. The chain has TRBV12-3 or TRBV12-4 and TRBJ2-3; TRBD2 matches 9 bases. CDR3 length equals 17 residues. V trimming: 1 base; J trimming: 2 bases; junction bases outside the gene matches: 7. DNA of the CDR3: TGTGCCAGCAGTTTAGTTGCTAGCGGGGCCTACACAGATACGCAGTATTTT. Its protein product is CASSLVASGAYTDTQYF.

This chain uses TRBV24-1 with TRBJ1-5; D is possibly TRBD1 (5 bases). The CDR3 contains 15 residues. Germline V gene data show CDR1 as KGHDR and CDR2 as SFDVKD. The V gene lost 3 bases and the J gene lost 2 bases, with 10 bases spanning the gap. CDR3 in DNA: TGTGCCACCAGTGATGGGCAGGGCGGCAATCAGCCCCAGCATTTT. This encodes CATSDGQGGNQPQHF.

The chain uses TRBV15 and TRBJ2-1, with 15 bases lining up with TRBD2. Germline V gene sequence: CDR1 LNHNV, CDR2 YYDKDF (reference sequence). With V trimmed by 5 bases and J by 6 bases, 8 bases remained unmatched. The CDR3 runs 17 residues. The CDR3 sequence: CATSGPGLAGGFNEQFF. The CDR3 bases are TGTGCCACCAGCGGACCGGGACTAGCGGGGGGATTCAATGAGCAGTTCTTC. Using reference TRBV15 and TRBJ2-1 for the parts outside the CDR3, the full variable domain is DAMVIQNPRYQVTQFGKPVTLSCSQTLNHNVMYWYQQKSSQAPKLLFHYYDKDFNNEADTPDNFQSRRPNTSFCFLDIRSPGLGDTAMYLCATSGPGLAGGFNEQFFGPGTRLTVL.